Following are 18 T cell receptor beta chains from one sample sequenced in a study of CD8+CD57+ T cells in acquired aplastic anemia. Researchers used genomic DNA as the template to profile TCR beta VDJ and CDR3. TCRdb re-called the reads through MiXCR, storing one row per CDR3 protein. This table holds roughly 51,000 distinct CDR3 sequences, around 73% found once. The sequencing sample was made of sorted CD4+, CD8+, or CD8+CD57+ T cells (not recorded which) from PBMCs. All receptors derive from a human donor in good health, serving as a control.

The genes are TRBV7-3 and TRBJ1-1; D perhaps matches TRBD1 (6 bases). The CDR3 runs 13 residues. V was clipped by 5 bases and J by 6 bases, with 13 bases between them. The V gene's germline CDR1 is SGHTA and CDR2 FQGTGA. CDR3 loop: CASSPTGSAEAFF. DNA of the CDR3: TGTGCCAGCAGCCCTACAGGGAGTGCTGAAGCTTTCTTT.

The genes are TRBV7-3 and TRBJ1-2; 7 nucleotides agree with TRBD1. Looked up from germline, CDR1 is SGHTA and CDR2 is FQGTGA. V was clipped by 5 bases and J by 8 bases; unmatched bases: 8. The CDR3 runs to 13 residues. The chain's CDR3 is CASSRPGGGGYTF. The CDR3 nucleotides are TGTGCCAGCAGCCGGCCAGGGGGAGGAGGCTACACCTTC.

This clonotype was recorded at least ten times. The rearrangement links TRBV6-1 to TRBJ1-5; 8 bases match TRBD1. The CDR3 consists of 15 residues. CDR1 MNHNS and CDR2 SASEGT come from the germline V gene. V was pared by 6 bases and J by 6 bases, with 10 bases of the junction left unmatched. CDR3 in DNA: TGTGCCAGCAGCCAAGCCTCCACAGGGGGTCAGCCCCAGCATTTT. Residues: CASSQASTGGQPQHF.

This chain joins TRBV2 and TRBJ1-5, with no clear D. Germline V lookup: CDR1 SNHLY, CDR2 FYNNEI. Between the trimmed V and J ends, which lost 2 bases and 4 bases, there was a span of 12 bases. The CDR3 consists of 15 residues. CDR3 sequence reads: CASSESGVGNQPQHF. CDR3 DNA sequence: TGTGCCAGCAGTGAATCTGGGGTCGGGAATCAGCCCCAGCATTTT.

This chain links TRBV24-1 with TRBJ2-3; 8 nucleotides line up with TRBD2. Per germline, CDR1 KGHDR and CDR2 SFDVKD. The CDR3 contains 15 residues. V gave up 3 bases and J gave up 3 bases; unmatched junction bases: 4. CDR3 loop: CATSDPRGETDTQYF. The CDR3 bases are TGTGCCACCAGTGATCCGCGGGGGGAGACAGATACGCAGTATTTT.

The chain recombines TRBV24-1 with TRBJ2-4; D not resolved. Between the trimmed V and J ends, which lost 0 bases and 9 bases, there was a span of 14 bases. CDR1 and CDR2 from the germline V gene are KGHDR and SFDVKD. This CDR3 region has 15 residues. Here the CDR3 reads CATSDLRHGRGIQYF. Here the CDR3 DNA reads TGTGCCACCAGTGATTTGAGGCACGGACGAGGCATTCAGTACTTC.

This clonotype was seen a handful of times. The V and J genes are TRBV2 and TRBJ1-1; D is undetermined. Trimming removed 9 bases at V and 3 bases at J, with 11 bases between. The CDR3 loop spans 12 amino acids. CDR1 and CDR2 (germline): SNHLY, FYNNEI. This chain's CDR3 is CASARSDTEAFF. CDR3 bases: TGTGCCAGTGCGCGGTCCGACACTGAAGCTTTCTTT.

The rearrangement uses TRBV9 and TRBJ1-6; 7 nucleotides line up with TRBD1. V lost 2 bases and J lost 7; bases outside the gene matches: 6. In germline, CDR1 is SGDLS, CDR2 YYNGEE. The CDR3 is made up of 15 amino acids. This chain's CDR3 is CASSVTGTVNSPLHF. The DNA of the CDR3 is TGTGCCAGCAGCGTGACCGGGACAGTGAATTCACCCCTCCACTTT.

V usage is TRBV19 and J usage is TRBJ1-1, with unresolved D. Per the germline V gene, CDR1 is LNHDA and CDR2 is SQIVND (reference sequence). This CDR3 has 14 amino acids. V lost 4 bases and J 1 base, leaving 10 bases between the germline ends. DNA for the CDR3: TGTGCCAGTAGTAGGAAGGATTCGAACACTGAAGCTTTCTTT. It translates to CASSRKDSNTEAFF.

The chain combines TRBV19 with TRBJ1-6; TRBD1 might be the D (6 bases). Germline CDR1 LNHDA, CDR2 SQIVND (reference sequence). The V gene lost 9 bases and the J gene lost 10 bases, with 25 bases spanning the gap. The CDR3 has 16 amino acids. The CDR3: CASSLGGGGVNSPLHF. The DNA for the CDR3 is TGTGCCAGCAGCTTAGGGGGTGGAGGTGTCAACTCACCCCTCCACTTT.

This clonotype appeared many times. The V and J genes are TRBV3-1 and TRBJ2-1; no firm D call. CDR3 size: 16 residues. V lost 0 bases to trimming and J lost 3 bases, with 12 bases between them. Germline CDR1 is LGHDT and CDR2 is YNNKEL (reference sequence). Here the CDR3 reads CASSQEESSRYNEQFF. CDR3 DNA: TGTGCCAGCAGCCAAGAGGAGTCTAGTCGCTACAATGAGCAGTTCTTC.

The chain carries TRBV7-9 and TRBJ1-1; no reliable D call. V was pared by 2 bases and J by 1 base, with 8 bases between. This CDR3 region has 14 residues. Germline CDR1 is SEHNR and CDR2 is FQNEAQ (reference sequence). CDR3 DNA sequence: TGTGCCAGCAGCTTATTAGGTCAGAACACTGAAGCTTTCTTT. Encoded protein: CASSLLGQNTEAFF.

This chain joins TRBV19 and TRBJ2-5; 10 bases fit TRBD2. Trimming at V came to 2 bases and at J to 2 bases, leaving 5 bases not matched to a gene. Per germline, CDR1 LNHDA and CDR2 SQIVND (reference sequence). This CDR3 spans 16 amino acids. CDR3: CASSILASGRQETQYF. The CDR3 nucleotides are TGTGCCAGTAGTATATTGGCTAGCGGGAGACAAGAGACCCAGTACTTC.

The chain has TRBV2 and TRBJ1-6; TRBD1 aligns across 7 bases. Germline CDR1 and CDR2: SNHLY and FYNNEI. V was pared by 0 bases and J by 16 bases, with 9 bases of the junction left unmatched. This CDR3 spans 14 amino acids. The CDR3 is CASSEAPGQLRLHF. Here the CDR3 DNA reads TGTGCCAGCAGTGAAGCGCCGGGACAGCTAAGACTCCACTTT.

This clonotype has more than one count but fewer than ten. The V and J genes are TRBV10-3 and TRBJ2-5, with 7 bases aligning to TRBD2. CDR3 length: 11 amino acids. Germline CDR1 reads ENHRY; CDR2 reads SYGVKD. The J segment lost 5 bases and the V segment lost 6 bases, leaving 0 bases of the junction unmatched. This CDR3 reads CAIRGGETQYF. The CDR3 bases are TGTGCCATCAGGGGAGGGGAGACCCAGTACTTC.

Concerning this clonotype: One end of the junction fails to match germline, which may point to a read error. The CDR3, as DNA: TGTGCCAGCAGCTACTCGGGACAGATCCAAGGGACCCAGTACTTC. Translated, it gives CASSYSGQIQGTQYF. The chain joins TRBV25-1 to TRBJ2-5; 7 positions match TRBD1. From germline, CDR1 is MGHDK and CDR2 SYGVNS. The CDR3 has 15 amino acids.

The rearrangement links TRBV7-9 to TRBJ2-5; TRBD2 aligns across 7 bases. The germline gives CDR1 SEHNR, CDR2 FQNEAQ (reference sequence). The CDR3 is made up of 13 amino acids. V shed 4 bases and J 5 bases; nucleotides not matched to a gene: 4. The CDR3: CASSSIGGETQYF. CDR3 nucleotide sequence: TGTGCCAGCAGCTCAATCGGGGGGGAGACCCAGTACTTC.

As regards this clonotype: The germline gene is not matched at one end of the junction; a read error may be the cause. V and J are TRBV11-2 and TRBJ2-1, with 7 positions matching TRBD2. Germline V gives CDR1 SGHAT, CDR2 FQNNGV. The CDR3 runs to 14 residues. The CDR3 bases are TGTGCCAGCAGCTTAGGTCTAGCGGCCTATGAGCAGTCCTTC. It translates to CASSLGLAAYEQSF.